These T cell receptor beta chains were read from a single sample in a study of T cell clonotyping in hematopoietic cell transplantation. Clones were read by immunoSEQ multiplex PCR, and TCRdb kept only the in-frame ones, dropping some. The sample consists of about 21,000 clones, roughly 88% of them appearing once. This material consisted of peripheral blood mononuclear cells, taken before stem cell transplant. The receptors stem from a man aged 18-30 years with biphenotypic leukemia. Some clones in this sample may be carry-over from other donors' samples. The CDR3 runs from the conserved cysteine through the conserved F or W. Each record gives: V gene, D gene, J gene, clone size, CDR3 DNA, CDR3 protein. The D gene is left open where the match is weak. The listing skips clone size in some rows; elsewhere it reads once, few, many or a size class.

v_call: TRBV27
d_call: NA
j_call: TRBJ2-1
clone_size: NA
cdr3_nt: TGTGCCAGCAGCATCGCCGAGCGCGAGTTCTTC
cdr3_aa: CASSIAEREFF

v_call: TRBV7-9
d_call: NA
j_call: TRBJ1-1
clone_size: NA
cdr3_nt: TGTGCCAGCGGCAGGGCAACTGAAGCTTTCTTT
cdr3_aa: CASGRATEAFF

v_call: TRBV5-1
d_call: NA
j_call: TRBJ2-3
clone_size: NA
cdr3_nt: TGCGCCAGCAGCTCAGGCGACAGCACAGATACGCAGTATTTT
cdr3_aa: CASSSGDSTDTQYF

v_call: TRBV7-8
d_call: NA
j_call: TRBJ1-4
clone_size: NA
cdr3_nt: TGTGCCAGCAGCCCCCCTCAAGCCGGCGTCAATGAAAAACTGTTTTTT
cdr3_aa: CASSPPQAGVNEKLFF

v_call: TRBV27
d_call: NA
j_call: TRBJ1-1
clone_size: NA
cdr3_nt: TGTGCCAGCAGTTTGGCCTTCGGGACTGAAGCTTTCTTT
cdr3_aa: CASSLAFGTEAFF

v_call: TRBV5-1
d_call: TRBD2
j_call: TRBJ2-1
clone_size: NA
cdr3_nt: TGCGCCAGCAGTTGGACTAGCGGGAGTGCCTACAATGAGCAGTTCTTC
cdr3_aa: CASSWTSGSAYNEQFF

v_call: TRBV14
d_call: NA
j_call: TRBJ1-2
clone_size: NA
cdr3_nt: TGTGCCAGCAGCCAAGGAGGGGTTCCTCTGGTTTCTTCTAAATACACCTTC
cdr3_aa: CASSQGGVPLVSSKYTF

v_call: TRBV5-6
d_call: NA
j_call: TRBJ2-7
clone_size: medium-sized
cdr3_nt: TGTGCCAGCAGCTTGTCCAGCTCCTACGAGCAGTACTTC
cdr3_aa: CASSLSSSYEQYF

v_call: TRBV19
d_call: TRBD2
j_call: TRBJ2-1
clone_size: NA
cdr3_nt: TGTGCCAGTAGATTTAGCGGGGGGTACAATGAGCAGTTCTTC
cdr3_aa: CASRFSGGYNEQFF

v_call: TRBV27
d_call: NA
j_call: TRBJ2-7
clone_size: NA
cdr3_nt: TGTGCCAGCAGAGTCCACGGCCCCGGCAGAGTCGGGCAGTACTTC
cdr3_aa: CASRVHGPGRVGQYF

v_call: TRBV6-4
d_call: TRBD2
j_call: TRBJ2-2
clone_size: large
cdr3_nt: TGTGCCAGCAGTGACTCAGCGGGAGGGCCCGGGGAGCTGTTTTTT
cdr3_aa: CASSDSAGGPGELFF

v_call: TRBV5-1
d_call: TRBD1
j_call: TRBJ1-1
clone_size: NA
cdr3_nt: TGCGCCAGCCAACAGGGGGCGAACACTGAAGCTTTCTTT
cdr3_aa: CASQQGANTEAFF

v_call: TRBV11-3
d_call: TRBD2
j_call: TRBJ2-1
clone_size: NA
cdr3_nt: TGTGCCAGCAGCTCGACGCGGGAGGGGCATGAGCAGTTCTTC
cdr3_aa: CASSSTREGHEQFF

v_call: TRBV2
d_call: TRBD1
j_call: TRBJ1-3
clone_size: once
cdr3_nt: TGTGCCAGCTGGGACAGCGGGGAGGGAAACACCATATATTTT
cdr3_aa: CASWDSGEGNTIYF

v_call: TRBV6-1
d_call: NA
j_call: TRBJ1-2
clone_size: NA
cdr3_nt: TGTGCCAGCAGCCGCCGGACAGATGGCTACACCTTC
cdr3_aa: CASSRRTDGYTF

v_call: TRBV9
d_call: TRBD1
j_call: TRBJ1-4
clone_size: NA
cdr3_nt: TGTGCCAGCAGCGCCTCGCGGGACAGAACAACTAATGAAAAACTGTTTTTT
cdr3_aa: CASSASRDRTTNEKLFF

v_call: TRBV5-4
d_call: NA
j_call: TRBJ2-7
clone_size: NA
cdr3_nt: TGTGCCAGCAGCCCTGACGAGGACTACGAGCAGTACTTC
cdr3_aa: CASSPDEDYEQYF

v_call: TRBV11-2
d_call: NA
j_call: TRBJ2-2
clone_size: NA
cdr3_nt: TGTGCCAGCAGCTTAGATGGCTTGAGATTGTTTTTT
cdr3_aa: CASSLDGLRLFF

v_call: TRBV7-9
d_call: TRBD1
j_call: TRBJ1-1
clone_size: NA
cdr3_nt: TGTGCCAGCAGCTCAACGTCAGGCACAGGGGGCACTGAAGCTTTCTTT
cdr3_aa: CASSSTSGTGGTEAFF

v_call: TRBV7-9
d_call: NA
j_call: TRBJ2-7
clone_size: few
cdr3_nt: TGTGCCAGCAGCTATGGCCCTGCGGAGCAGTACTTC
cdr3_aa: CASSYGPAEQYF

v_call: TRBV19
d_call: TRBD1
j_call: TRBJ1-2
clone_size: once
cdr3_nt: TGTGCCAGTAGTACGCTGGGACAGGGCTTGGATGGCTACACCTTC
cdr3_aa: CASSTLGQGLDGYTF

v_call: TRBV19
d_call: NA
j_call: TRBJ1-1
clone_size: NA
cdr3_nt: TGTGCCAGTGGAGGGGCCTTAGGCGCGACTGAAGCTTTCTTT
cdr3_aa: CASGGALGATEAFF

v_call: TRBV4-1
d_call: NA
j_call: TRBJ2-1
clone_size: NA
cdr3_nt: TGCGCCAGCAGCCCCTTCTACAATGAGCAGTTCTTC
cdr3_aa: CASSPFYNEQFF

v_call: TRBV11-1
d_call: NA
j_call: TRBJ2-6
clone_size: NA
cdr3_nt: TGTGCCAGCAGCCCCGGGCGGGCCAACGTCCTGACTTTC
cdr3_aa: CASSPGRANVLTF

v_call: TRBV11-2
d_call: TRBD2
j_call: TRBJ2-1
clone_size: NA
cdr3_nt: TGTGCCAGCAGCTTAGGTGCGGGAGGGTTTGAGAATGAGCAGTTCTTC
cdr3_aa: CASSLGAGGFENEQFF

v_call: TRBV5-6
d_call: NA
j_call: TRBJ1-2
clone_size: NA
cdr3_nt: TGTGCCAGCAGCTTGGTACAGGGAGGTCGCTATGGCTACACCTTC
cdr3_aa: CASSLVQGGRYGYTF

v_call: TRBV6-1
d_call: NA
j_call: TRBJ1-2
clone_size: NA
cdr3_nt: TGTGCCAGCAGTGAAGTTTCGCTTGGGGGCTACACCTTC
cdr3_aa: CASSEVSLGGYTF

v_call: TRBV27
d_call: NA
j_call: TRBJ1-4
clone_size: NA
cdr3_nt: TGTGCCAGCAGTTTATTCGGGGCAACTAATGAAAAACTGTTTTTT
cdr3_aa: CASSLFGATNEKLFF

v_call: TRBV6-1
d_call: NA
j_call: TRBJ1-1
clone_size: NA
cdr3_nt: TGTGCCAGCACCCCCCGCGGTGTCACTGAAGCTTTCTTT
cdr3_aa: CASTPRGVTEAFF

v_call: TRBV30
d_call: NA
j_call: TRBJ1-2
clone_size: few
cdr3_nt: TGTGCCTGGAGTGTACAGTTGGGCTACACCTTC
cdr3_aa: CAWSVQLGYTF

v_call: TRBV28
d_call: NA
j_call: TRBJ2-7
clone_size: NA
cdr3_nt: TGTGCCAGCAGTTTAGGGTCCCCCTACGAGCAGTACTTC
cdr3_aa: CASSLGSPYEQYF

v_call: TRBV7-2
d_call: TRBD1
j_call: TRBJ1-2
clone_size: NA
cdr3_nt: TGTGCCAGCAGCTTACCGGGACAGGGAGTTAGTGGCTACACCTTC
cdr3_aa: CASSLPGQGVSGYTF

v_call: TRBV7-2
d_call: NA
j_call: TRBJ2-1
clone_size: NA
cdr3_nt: TGTGCCAGCAGCGTAGTCAATGAGCAGTTCTTC
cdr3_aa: CASSVVNEQFF

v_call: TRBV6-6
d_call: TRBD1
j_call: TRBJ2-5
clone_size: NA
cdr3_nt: TGTGCCAGCAGTTACTGGGACAGGGGTTCCCAAGAGACCCAGTACTTC
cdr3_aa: CASSYWDRGSQETQYF

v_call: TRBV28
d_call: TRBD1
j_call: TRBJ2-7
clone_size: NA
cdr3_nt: TGTGCCAGCAGGACGCGACAGGGGGGCTCCTACGAGCAGTACTTC
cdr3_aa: CASRTRQGGSYEQYF

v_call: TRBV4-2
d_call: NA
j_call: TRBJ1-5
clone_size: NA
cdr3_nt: TGTGCCAGCAGCCGAGAAAATCAGCCCCAGCATTTT
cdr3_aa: CASSRENQPQHF

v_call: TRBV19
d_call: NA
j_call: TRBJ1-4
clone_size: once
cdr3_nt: TGTGCCAGTAGTATAACCGGGGGTGATCATGAAAAACTGTTTTTT
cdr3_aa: CASSITGGDHEKLFF

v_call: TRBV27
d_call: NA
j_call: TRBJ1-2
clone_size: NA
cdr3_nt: TGTGCCAGCAGTTTAGGACAGACCTATGGCTACACCTTC
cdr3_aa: CASSLGQTYGYTF

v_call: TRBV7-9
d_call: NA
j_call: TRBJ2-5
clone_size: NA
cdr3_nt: TGTGCCAGCAGCTTAGAGGGGGGAGGGCCGGTAATGGAGACCCAGTACTTC
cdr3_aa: CASSLEGGGPVMETQYF

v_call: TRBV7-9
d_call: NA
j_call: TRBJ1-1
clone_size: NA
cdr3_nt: TGTGCCAGCAGCACTAGCGAAGCTTTCTTT
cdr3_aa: CASSTSEAFF

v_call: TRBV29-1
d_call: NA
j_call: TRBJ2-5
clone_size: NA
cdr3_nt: TGCAGCGTTGATGGCGAGACCCAGTACTTC
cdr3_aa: CSVDGETQYF

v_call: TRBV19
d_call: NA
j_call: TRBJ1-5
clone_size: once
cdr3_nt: TGTGCCAGTAGTTGGGACAGCAATCAGCCCCAGCATTTT
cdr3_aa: CASSWDSNQPQHF

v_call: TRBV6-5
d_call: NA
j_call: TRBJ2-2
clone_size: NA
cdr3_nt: TGTGCCAGCAGTTACGGGACGGCGAACACCGGGGAGCTGTTTTTT
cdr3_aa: CASSYGTANTGELFF

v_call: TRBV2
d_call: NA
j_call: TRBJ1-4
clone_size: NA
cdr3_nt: TGTGCCAGCAGTGTGCGCCTCGCAACTAATGAAAAACTGTTTTTT
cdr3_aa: CASSVRLATNEKLFF

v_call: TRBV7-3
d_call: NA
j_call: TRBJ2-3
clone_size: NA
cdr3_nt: TGTGCCAGCAGCCCAACGGGATTTGATACGCAGTATTTT
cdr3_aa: CASSPTGFDTQYF

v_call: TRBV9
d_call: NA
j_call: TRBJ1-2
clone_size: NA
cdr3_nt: TGTGCCAGCAGTGTCAGGACGGGCTATGAGGGCTACACCTTC
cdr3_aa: CASSVRTGYEGYTF

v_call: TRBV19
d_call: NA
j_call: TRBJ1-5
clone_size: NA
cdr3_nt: TGTGCCAGTAGTATCCACAGGGAGGGGGCCCAGCATTTT
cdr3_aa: CASSIHREGAQHF

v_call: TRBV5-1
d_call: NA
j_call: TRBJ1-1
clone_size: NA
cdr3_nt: TGCGCCAGCAGCTTGGGCCGGGAAACTGAAGCTTTCTTT
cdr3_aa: CASSLGRETEAFF

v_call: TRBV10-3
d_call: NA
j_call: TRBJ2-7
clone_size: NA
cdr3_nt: TGTGCCATCAGTGAGGGGCTGGGGCAACCTCCTCTCGTTTCGTCGGGCTTTTTC
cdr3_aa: CAISEGLGQPPLVSSGFF

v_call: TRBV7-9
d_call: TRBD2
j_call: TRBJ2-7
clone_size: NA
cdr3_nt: TGTGCCAGCAGCTCCGGACTAGCGGCCTACGAGCAGTACTTC
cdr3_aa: CASSSGLAAYEQYF

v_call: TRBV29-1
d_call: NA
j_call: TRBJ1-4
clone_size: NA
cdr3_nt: TGCAGCGTTGAAGCCCCCGAAGGCCCTAAAGCGTTGCCAGATAATGAAAAACTGTTTTTT
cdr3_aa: CSVEAPEGPKALPDNEKLFF